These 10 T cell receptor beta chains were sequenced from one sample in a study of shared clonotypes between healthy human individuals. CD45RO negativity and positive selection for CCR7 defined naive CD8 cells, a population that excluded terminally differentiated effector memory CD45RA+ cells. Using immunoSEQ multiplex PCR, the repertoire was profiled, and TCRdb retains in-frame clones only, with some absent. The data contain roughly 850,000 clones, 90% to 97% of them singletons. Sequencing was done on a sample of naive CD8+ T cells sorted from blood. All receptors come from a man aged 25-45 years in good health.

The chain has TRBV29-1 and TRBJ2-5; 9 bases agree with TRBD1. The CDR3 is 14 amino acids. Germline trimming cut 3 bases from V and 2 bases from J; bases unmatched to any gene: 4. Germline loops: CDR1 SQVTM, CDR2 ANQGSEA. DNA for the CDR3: TGCAGCGTTGAGACGGGACAGGGACAAGAGACCCAGTACTTC. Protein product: CSVETGQGQETQYF.

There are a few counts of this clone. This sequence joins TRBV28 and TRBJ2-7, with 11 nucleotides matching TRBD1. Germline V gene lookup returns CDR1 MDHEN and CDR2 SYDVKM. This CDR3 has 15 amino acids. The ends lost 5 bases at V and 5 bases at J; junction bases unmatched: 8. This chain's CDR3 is CASSRPDRGLNEQYF. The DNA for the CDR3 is TGTGCCAGCAGTCGACCGGACAGGGGGCTTAACGAGCAGTACTTC. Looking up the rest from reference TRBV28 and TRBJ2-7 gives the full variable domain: DVKVTQSSRYLVKRTGEKVFLECVQDMDHENMFWYRQDPGLGLRLIYFSYDVKMKEKGDIPEGYSVSREKKERFSLILESASTNQTSMYLCASSRPDRGLNEQYFGPGTRLTVT.

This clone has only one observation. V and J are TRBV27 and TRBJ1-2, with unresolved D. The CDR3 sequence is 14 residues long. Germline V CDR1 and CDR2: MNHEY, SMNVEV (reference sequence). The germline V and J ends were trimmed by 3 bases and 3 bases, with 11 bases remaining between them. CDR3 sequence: CASSFSGDDYGYTF. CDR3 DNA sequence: TGTGCCAGCAGTTTTTCCGGGGATGACTATGGCTACACCTTC.

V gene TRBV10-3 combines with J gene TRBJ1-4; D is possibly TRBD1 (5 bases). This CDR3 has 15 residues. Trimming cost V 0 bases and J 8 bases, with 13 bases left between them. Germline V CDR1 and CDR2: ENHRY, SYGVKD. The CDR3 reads CAISESLGAGEKLFF. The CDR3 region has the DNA TGTGCCATCAGTGAGTCCCTAGGGGCGGGGGAAAAACTGTTTTTT.

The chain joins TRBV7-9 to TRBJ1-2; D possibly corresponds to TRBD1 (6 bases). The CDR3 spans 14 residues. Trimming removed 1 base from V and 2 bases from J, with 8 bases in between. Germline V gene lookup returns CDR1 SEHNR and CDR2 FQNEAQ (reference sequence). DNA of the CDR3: TGTGCCAGCAGCTTAGAACAGGGCAACTATGGCTACACCTTC. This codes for CASSLEQGNYGYTF.

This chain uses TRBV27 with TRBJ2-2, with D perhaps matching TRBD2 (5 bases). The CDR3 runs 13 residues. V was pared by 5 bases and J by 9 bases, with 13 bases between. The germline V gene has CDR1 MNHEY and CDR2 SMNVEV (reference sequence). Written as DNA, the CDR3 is TGTGCCAGCAGTCTGGACTCCCCGAGGGAGCTGTTTTTT. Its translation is CASSLDSPRELFF.

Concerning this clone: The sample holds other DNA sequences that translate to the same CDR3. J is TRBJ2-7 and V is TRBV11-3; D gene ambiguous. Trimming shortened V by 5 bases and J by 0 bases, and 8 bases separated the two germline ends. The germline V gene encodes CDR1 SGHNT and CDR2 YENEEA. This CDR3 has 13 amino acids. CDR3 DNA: TGTGCCAGCAGCCCGGATAGCTCCTACGAGCAGTACTTC. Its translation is CASSPDSSYEQYF.

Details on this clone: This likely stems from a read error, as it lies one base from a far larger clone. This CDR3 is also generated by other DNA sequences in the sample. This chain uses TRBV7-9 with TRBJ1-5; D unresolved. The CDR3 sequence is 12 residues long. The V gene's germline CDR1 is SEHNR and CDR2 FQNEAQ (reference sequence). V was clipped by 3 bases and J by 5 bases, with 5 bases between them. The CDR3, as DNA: TGTGCCAGCAGCTTGGTGGATCAGCCCCAGCATTTT. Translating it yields CASSLVDQPQHF.

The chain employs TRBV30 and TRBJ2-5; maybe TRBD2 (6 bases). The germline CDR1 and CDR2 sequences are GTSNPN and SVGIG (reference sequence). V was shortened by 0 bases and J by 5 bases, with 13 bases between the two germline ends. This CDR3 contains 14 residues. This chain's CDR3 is CAWSVAGGTETQYF. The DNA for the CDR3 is TGTGCCTGGAGTGTTGCGGGCGGGACGGAGACCCAGTACTTC.

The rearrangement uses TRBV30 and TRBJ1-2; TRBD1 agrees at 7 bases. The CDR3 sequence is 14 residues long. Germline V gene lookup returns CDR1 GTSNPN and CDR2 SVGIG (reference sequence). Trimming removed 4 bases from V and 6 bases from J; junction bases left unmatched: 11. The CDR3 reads CAWMGPIGGDGYTF. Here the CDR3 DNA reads TGTGCCTGGATGGGTCCTATAGGGGGCGATGGCTACACCTTC.